Presented here are 8 T cell receptor beta chains from one specimen sequenced in a study of T cells in localized non-small cell lung cancer. Clones were sequenced by immunoSEQ multiplex PCR, and TCRdb holds only the in-frame ones, with some missing. The data hold over 25,000 clones, with 78% observed a single time. Material: peripheral blood, obtained before any cancer treatment. Every receptor here comes from a male donor older than 55 with stage II squamous cell lung carcinoma.

V usage is TRBV11-2 and J usage is TRBJ1-2; D unresolved. The V end was cut by 1 base, the J end by 4 bases, with 7 bases between. The CDR3 has 13 residues. Germline lookup yields CDR1 SGHAT and CDR2 FQNNGV. The CDR3 loop reads CASSLGRLYGYTF. The CDR3 bases are TGTGCCAGCAGCTTAGGCCGTCTCTATGGCTACACCTTC. The entire variable domain, with the rest obtained from reference TRBV11-2 and TRBJ1-2, is as follows: EAGVAQSPRYKIIEKRQSVAFWCNPISGHATLYWYQQILGQGPKLLIQFQNNGVVDDSQLPKDRFSAERLKGVDSTLKIQPAKLEDSAVYLCASSLGRLYGYTFGSGTRLTVV.

This sequence joins TRBV6-5 and TRBJ1-4; D may be TRBD1 (5 bases). Germline V gives CDR1 MNHEY, CDR2 SVGAGI. The V end was cut by 6 bases, the J end by 3 bases, with 14 bases between. The CDR3 runs 15 residues. Written as DNA, the CDR3 is TGTGCCAGCAGGCGGGACCCGTCAGCTAATGAAAAACTGTTTTTT. Protein product: CASRRDPSANEKLFF.

The chain combines TRBV30 with TRBJ1-5, with TRBD1 matching 10 bases. The germline CDR1 and CDR2 sequences are GTSNPN and SVGIG (reference sequence). This CDR3 region has 15 residues. Unmatched junction bases numbered 8, after V lost 5 bases and J lost 4 bases. As DNA, the CDR3 is TGTGCCTGGGAGACCGGGACAGGGGCAAATCAGCCCCAGCATTTT. Protein sequence: CAWETGTGANQPQHF.

The V call is TRBV5-8, the J call TRBJ1-1; possibly TRBD1 for D (5 bases). CDR3 length equals 14 residues. Trimming shortened V by 1 base and J by 5 bases, and 12 bases separated the two germline ends. Looked up from germline, CDR1 is SGHTS and CDR2 is YDEGEE. In DNA form, the CDR3 reads TGTGCCAGCAGCTTGAGGGGCCTAAGGACTGAAGCTTTCTTT. This codes for CASSLRGLRTEAFF.

This chain connects TRBV7-4 to TRBJ2-1; D is uncertain. Germline V CDR1 and CDR2: SGHVT, SQSDAQ. The CDR3 is made up of 17 amino acids. With 1 base removed from V and 7 bases from J, the gap between germline ends came to 20 bases. The CDR3 DNA follows: TGTGCCAGCAGCTTAGGACCCCTCCTATGTGTACGGAATGAGCAGTTCTTC. Protein sequence: CASSLGPLLCVRNEQFF.

This clone occurred a few times. The chain carries TRBV11-2 and TRBJ2-1; D is unresolved. CDR3 size: 11 residues. V was clipped by 5 bases and J by 10 bases, with 9 bases between them. Looked up from germline, CDR1 is SGHAT and CDR2 is FQNNGV. The CDR3 coding sequence is TGTGCCAGCAGCATGGGCTTGGAGCAGTTCTTC. Its protein is CASSMGLEQFF.

The chain joins TRBV7-2 to TRBJ1-1; perhaps TRBD1 as D (5 bases). This CDR3 comprises 15 residues. From germline, CDR1 is SGHTA and CDR2 FQGNSA. With 3 bases removed from V and 0 bases from J, the gap between germline ends came to 11 bases. The CDR3 DNA reads TGTGCCAGCAGCTTCCAGGGAGGCCTGAACACTGAAGCTTTCTTT. It yields the protein CASSFQGGLNTEAFF. Supplemented by reference TRBV7-2 and TRBJ1-1, the full variable domain reads GAGVSQSPSNKVTEKGKDVELRCDPISGHTALYWYRQSLGQGLEFLIYFQGNSAPDKSGLPSDRFSAERTGGSVSTLTIQRTQQEDSAVYLCASSFQGGLNTEAFFGQGTRLTVV.

The V and J genes are TRBV15 and TRBJ2-7; no clear D gene. The CDR3 has 13 residues. Trimming took off 0 bases at V and 7 bases at J, with 10 bases between the two ends. CDR1 is LNHNV and CDR2 is YYDKDF in the germline V gene (reference sequence). CDR3 sequence (DNA): TGTGCCACCAGCAGAGATGAGGAGAGGGAGCAGTACTTC. Translation gives CATSRDEEREQYF.